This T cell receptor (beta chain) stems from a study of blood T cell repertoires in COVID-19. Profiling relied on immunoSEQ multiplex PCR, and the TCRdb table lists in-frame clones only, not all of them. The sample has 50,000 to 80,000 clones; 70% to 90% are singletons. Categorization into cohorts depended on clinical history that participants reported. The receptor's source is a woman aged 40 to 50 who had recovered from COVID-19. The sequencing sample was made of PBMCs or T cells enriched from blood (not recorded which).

Here the CDR3 DNA reads TGTGCCAGCAGCCCAAGACTCGGGAGCTCTGGAAACACCATATATTTT. Protein product: CASSPRLGSSGNTIYF. The V and J genes are TRBV3-1 (or the pseudogene TRBV3-2) and TRBJ1-3, with unresolved D. The germline V gene has CDR1 LGHDT and CDR2 YNNKEL (reference sequence). The V end was cut by 4 bases, the J end by 0 bases, with 13 bases between. The length of the CDR3 is 16 residues.